The clone carrying this T cell receptor (beta chain) was counted at least ten times. Its antigen remains unidentified. V lost 0 bases, J lost 0 bases, and 9 bases lay in between. The germline CDR1 and CDR2 sequences are SGHRS and YFSETQ. The CDR3 contains 15 residues. The data originate from a study of neurological immune-mediated disorders. Whole-study results and caveats: Neither clinical nor MRI features showed any association with the multiple sclerosis repertoire cluster, and the authors stated that larger cohorts are needed. No sharing of CDR3 amino acid sequences was observed among expanded clones across subjects, suggesting private repertoires in all groups. The phylogenetic placement of 18 of 34 multiple sclerosis patients' repertoires in one related-CDR3 cluster constitutes a possible signature.

The unsorted libraries were produced from 2 million PBMCs held at -80 C. TCRdb processed the 5' RACE reads anew with MiXCR; each CDR3 protein has one entry. The sample has approximately 65,000 distinct CDR3 sequences, approximately 4.2% seen once. The sequenced sample consisted of PBMCs. This chain connects TRBV5-1 to TRBJ1-1; D is uncertain. This sequence originates from a man in his fifties with multiple sclerosis. The DNA for the CDR3 is TGCGCCAGCAGCTTGGCCCAGAAGATGAACACTGAAGCTTTCTTT. It translates to CASSLAQKMNTEAFF.